Listed below are T cell receptor beta chains from one sample, sequenced in a study of shared clonotypes between healthy human individuals. TCRdb keeps only in-frame clones here, not all; method: immunoSEQ multiplex PCR. The table has roughly 76,000 clones, 50% to 70% seen once. Input material: memory CD8+ T cells sorted from blood. Receptor source: a man aged 25 to 40 in good health. The CDR3 runs from the conserved cysteine through the conserved F or W. The D gene is left open where the match is weak. Clone sizes are given selectively: once, few, many, or a class where the clone is expanded.

>-|-|TRBJ1-1|TRBV11-3
TGTGCCAGCAGCTTAGGCCCCACTTTTGAAGCTTTCTTT
CASSLGPTFEAFF
>-|-|TRBJ1-3|TRBV14
TGTGCCAGCAGCCAAGTTGGTGGGTTCTCTGGAAACACCATATATTTT
CASSQVGGFSGNTIYF
>-|-|TRBJ1-5|TRBV29-1
TGCAGCGTTGAAGATGTAGGGACACTACCCGGTCAGCCCCAGCATTTT
CSVEDVGTLPGQPQHF
>-|TRBD1|TRBJ2-1|TRBV6-1
TGTGCCAGCAGACCAAGGACAGGGGGGGACAATGAGCAGTTCTTC
CASRPRTGGDNEQFF
>-|-|TRBJ2-7|TRBV18
TGTGCCAGCTCACCCTCAAGGACCTACGAGCAGTACTTC
CASSPSRTYEQYF
>-|TRBD2|TRBJ2-1|TRBV2
TGTGCCACCACTAGCGGGAGGGCCACCTACAATGAGCAGTTCTTC
CATTSGRATYNEQFF
>-|-|TRBJ1-2|TRBV9
TGTGCCAGCAGCGTAGACCAAAAAGGGTCTACCTATGGCTACACCTTC
CASSVDQKGSTYGYTF
>-|TRBD1|TRBJ1-2|TRBV27
TGTGCCAGCAGTTCGGCGACAGGGAACGGCTACACCTTC
CASSSATGNGYTF
>once|-|TRBJ2-7|TRBV11-2
TGTGCCAGCAGCCCCTGGTACGGTGCCTACGAGCAGTACTTC
CASSPWYGAYEQYF
>few|TRBD2|TRBJ2-7|TRBV30
TGTGCCTGCACCCCTAGCGGGAGGTCCTCAAGAATATACGAGCAGTACTTC
CACTPSGRSSRIYEQYF
>-|-|TRBJ1-2|TRBV29-1
TGCAGCGGAAGGACAGTTGGATTCGCTGGCTACACCTTC
CSGRTVGFAGYTF
>-|TRBD2|TRBJ2-1|TRBV29-1
TGCAGCGTTGAGGTAGCGGGAGCCAACTCCGCTGAGCAGTTCTTC
CSVEVAGANSAEQFF
>-|TRBD1|TRBJ1-5|TRBV7-8
TGTGCCAGCAGCTTAGGGTTTACAGGGGGCGGGGTGAATCAGCCCCAGCATTTT
CASSLGFTGGGVNQPQHF
>-|-|TRBJ2-7|TRBV25-1
TGTGCCAGCACCCCCTCGGCGGTAGCGTCGGGCTACGAGCAGTACTTC
CASTPSAVASGYEQYF
>-|-|TRBJ1-5|TRBV28
TGTGCCAGCAGTCCCCCCCGCGGGCCCCAGCATTTT
CASSPPRGPQHF
>many|-|TRBJ2-6|TRBV11-2
TGTGCCAGCAGCTTGTCCCTGGGTACAGCTAGCTCTGGGGCCAACGTCCTGACTTTC
CASSLSLGTASSGANVLTF
>-|TRBD1|TRBJ1-1|TRBV19
TGTGCCAGTAGTAGGACAGGGTTCGACACTGAAGCTTTCTTT
CASSRTGFDTEAFF
>-|-|TRBJ1-1|TRBV7-9
TGTGCCAGCAGCTTAGAAGGGAGGGACACTGAAGCTTTCTTT
CASSLEGRDTEAFF
>-|-|TRBJ2-3|TRBV27
TGTGCCAGCAGTACAATCCAGGGGCGAGGAGATACGCAGTATTTT
CASSTIQGRGDTQYF
>-|-|TRBJ2-1|TRBV5-3
TGTGCCAGAAGCTTGCCATATCCCAATGAGCAGTTCTTC
CARSLPYPNEQFF
>-|TRBD2|TRBJ2-2|TRBV7-2
TGTGCCAGCAGCTCGACTAGCGGCGCCGGGGAGCTGTTTTTT
CASSSTSGAGELFF
>-|TRBD1|TRBJ1-2|TRBV5-1
TGCGCCAGCAGCTCTAATAGGGACAGGGAAGCTAACTATGGCTACACCTTC
CASSSNRDREANYGYTF
>-|-|TRBJ1-2|TRBV5-4
TGTGCCAGCAGCTTGGGGGGTAACTATGGCTACACCTTC
CASSLGGNYGYTF
>few|-|TRBJ2-2|TRBV30
TGTGCCTGGGGACCCCTTTTTGCCGGGGAGCTGTTTTTT
CAWGPLFAGELFF
>many|TRBD2|TRBJ2-1|TRBV6-5
TGTGCCAGCAGTTATGAGGGAGGGGCTCGGTATGAGCAGTTCTTC
CASSYEGGARYEQFF
>few|TRBD2|TRBJ2-7|TRBV5-4
TGTGCCAGCAGCTTAGACCTAGCGGGATTCGAGCAGTACTTC
CASSLDLAGFEQYF
>-|-|TRBJ2-1|TRBV6-1
TGTGCCAGCAGTGAAAACAGAGCGAGGGTCGGTGAGCAGTTCTTC
CASSENRARVGEQFF
>-|-|TRBJ2-6|TRBV4-3
TGCGCCAGCAGCCAAGCAAATCAGGGTCTAGGCTCTGGGGCCAACGTCCTGACTTTC
CASSQANQGLGSGANVLTF